This T cell receptor beta chain was sequenced in a study of regulatory T cells in long-lasting Graves disease. About the research overall: Antithyroid drug use was under 3 months in newly diagnosed Graves' patients.

The time point here: newly diagnosed GD, antithyroid drugs for less than 3 months. From RNA extracted from PBMCs, the TCR library was made. EDTA tubes held roughly 10 milliliters of peripheral blood from each patient. For this clonotype: The antigen is unknown.

The CDR3 spans 12 residues. Per the germline V gene, CDR1 is DFQATT and CDR2 is SNEGSKA (reference sequence). V was cut by 2 bases and J by 1 base, with 5 bases left in between. Study observations and caveats: Compared with new cases, persistent Graves' patients showed reduced TCR diversity.

With iRepertoire HTBI primers and Arm-PCR of CDR3 regions, TCR beta libraries were built. TCRdb reprocessed the multiplex PCR reads via MiXCR and lists one record per CDR3 protein. The data contain about 470,000 distinct CDR3 sequences, around 15% of them singletons. These same data were also listed under a study on T cells in Graves' hyperthyroidism and ophthalmopathy.

The chain is built from TRBV20-1 and TRBJ1-1, with no clear D. Specimen: peripheral blood mononuclear cells (PBMCs), collected at new diagnosis, from a patient treated with antithyroid drugs. The clonotype originates from a man aged 40-50 years with Graves disease. CDR3 DNA: TGCAGTGCTAGATTCGGGAACACTGAAGCTTTCTTT. It translates to CSARFGNTEAFF.